A single sample gave rise to the 29 T cell receptor beta chains below, sequenced in a study of control samples from healthy donors and cancer patients. TCRdb's table, derived via immunoSEQ multiplex PCR, lists solely in-frame clones and lacks some. The table records some 130,000 clones, 85% to 95% of them present only once. The material sequenced was PBMCs. These receptors all stem from a man in his fifties or sixties with head and neck cancer.

The genes are TRBV11-3 and TRBJ2-2; 7 bases map to TRBD2. V lost 5 bases and J lost 8; bases outside the gene matches: 11. Germline values: CDR1 SGHNT, CDR2 YENEEA. The CDR3 has 15 amino acids. The CDR3 region has the DNA TGTGCCAGCAGCCCCGGCGGGGGTCTAACTGGGGAGCTGTTTTTT. Amino acids: CASSPGGGLTGELFF. Together with reference TRBV11-3 and TRBJ2-2, the CDR3 gives the full variable domain: EAGVVQSPRYKIIEKKQPVAFWCNPISGHNTLYWYLQNLGQGPELLIRYENEEAVDDSQLPKDRFSAERLKGVDSTLKIQPAELGDSAVYLCASSPGGGLTGELFFGEGSRLTVL.

CDR3 nucleotide sequence: TGCGCCAGCAGCTTGGGCTGGGGTGTAAACTATGGCTACACCTTC. Translation gives CASSLGWGVNYGYTF. The V and J genes are TRBV5-1 and TRBJ1-2; D ambiguous. The CDR3 extends over 15 amino acids. CDR1 and CDR2 from the germline V gene are SGHRS and YFSETQ. Trimming pared 0 bases from V and 2 bases from J, leaving 11 bases between.

The chain recombines TRBV7-2 with TRBJ1-2; TRBD1 agrees at 8 bases. J gave up 5 bases and V 5 bases, and 13 bases lay outside the gene matches. Germline V gene lookup returns CDR1 SGHTA and CDR2 FQGNSA. The CDR3 contains 16 residues. CDR3 coding DNA: TGTGCCAGCAGCCCCCAAACGGGACAGGCTTATTATGGCTACACCTTC. It specifies CASSPQTGQAYYGYTF. Based on the CDR3 plus reference TRBV7-2 and TRBJ1-2, the full variable domain is GAGVSQSPSNKVTEKGKDVELRCDPISGHTALYWYRQSLGQGLEFLIYFQGNSAPDKSGLPSDRFSAERTGGSVSTLTIQRTQQEDSAVYLCASSPQTGQAYYGYTFGSGTRLTVV.

The chain uses TRBV11-1 and TRBJ2-3, with 11 bases lining up with TRBD1. V dropped 5 bases and J dropped 3; count of bases not matched to a gene: 4. This CDR3 comprises 15 residues. CDR1 SGHAT and CDR2 FQDESV come from the germline V gene (reference sequence). CDR3 in amino acids: CASSRRDRGTDTQYF. The DNA for the CDR3 is TGTGCCAGCAGCCGGCGGGACAGGGGGACAGATACGCAGTATTTT.

This chain links TRBV11-2 with TRBJ2-5, with a tentative D call TRBD1 (8 bases). Germline-derived CDR1 and CDR2 are SGHAT and FQNNGV. V lost 3 bases and J lost 5, with 13 bases in between. This CDR3 is built from 14 residues. CDR3 in DNA: TGTGCCAGCAGCTTTGAACAGGGGGGGGAGACCCAGTACTTC. Its protein is CASSFEQGGETQYF.

This clone turned up a few times. This specimen includes other DNA sequences encoding the same CDR3. The chain couples TRBV9 to TRBJ2-5; TRBD2 agrees at 7 bases. The germline gives CDR1 SGDLS, CDR2 YYNGEE. The V and J ends lost 2 bases and 2 bases, in that order; junction bases with no gene match: 3. This CDR3 is built from 14 residues. The CDR3 coding sequence is TGTGCCAGCAGCGTCGGGGGAGGGCAAGAGACCCAGTACTTC. Amino acid sequence: CASSVGGGQETQYF.

The J gene is TRBJ1-5, the V gene TRBV12-3 or TRBV12-4, with a tentative D call TRBD1 (5 bases). The CDR3 is 13 residues long. V gave up 3 bases and J gave up 9 bases, with 12 bases separating them. Written as DNA, the CDR3 is TGTGCCAGCAGTTTCGGGGGGAAGGGGCCCCAGCATTTT. Amino acid sequence: CASSFGGKGPQHF.

The chain recombines TRBV12-3 or TRBV12-4 with TRBJ2-1, with TRBD1 matching over 7 bases. V shed 10 bases and J 0 bases; nucleotides not matched to a gene: 3. The CDR3 loop spans 13 amino acids. CDR3 protein: CATRDSSYNEQFF. The DNA for the CDR3 is TGTGCCACCCGGGACAGCTCCTACAATGAGCAGTTCTTC.

The V gene is TRBV3-1 (or the pseudogene TRBV3-2), the J gene TRBJ2-5; D is unclear. This CDR3 is 13 amino acids long. CDR1 is LGHDT and CDR2 is YNNKEL in the germline V gene (reference sequence). The V and J ends lost 3 bases and 5 bases respectively, with 10 bases between them. CDR3 sequence reads: CASSHSRSETQYF. The CDR3, as DNA: TGTGCCAGCAGCCATTCGAGATCCGAGACCCAGTACTTC.

This chain joins TRBV28 and TRBJ2-7, with D perhaps matching TRBD1 (5 bases). Germline values: CDR1 MDHEN, CDR2 SYDVKM. CDR3 length: 15 residues. The V gene lost 6 bases and the J gene lost 2 bases, with 17 bases spanning the gap. The CDR3 here is CASSSTAGIAYEQYF. The CDR3 nucleotides are TGTGCCAGCAGCTCCACCGCAGGGATAGCCTACGAGCAGTACTTC.

The chain couples TRBV11-3 to TRBJ1-5; TRBD1 agrees at 7 bases. The CDR3 contains 15 residues. Germline V gene lookup returns CDR1 SGHNT and CDR2 YENEEA. V trimming: 4 bases; J trimming: 3 bases; junction bases outside the gene matches: 6. The CDR3 bases are TGTGCCAGCAGCTCCGACAGGGAGCCCAATCAGCCCCAGCATTTT. Translating gives CASSSDREPNQPQHF.

This clone was detected only once. DNA for the CDR3: TGTGCCAGCAGTTCTGACCGCCGCTTCGGCCAGTACTTC. Translated: CASSSDRRFGQYF. The chain couples TRBV28 to TRBJ2-5, with D unclear. The CDR3 length is 13 residues. CDR1 and CDR2 (germline): MDHEN, SYDVKM. V was pared by 4 bases and J by 10 bases, with 16 bases between. Based on the CDR3 plus reference TRBV28 and TRBJ2-5, the full variable domain is DVKVTQSSRYLVKRTGEKVFLECVQDMDHENMFWYRQDPGLGLRLIYFSYDVKMKEKGDIPEGYSVSREKKERFSLILESASTNQTSMYLCASSSDRRFGQYFGPGTRLLVL.

The rearrangement joins TRBV5-4 to TRBJ2-7; 7 bases match TRBD1. Germline V CDR1 and CDR2: SGHNT, YYREEE (reference sequence). CDR3 length: 13 amino acids. Trimming took 4 bases from V and 5 from J; bases not matched to a gene: 6. CDR3 amino acids: CASSPQGQNEQYF. The CDR3 DNA reads as TGTGCCAGCAGCCCCCAGGGACAGAACGAGCAGTACTTC.

The chain couples TRBV19 to TRBJ1-2, with D maybe TRBD1 (6 bases). The germline V gene encodes CDR1 LNHDA and CDR2 SQIVND (reference sequence). V lost 4 bases to trimming and J lost 5 bases, with 17 bases between them. The CDR3 runs to 15 residues. The CDR3 loop reads CASSRTGPGTYGYTF. The CDR3 DNA sequence: TGTGCCAGTAGTAGAACAGGGCCCGGCACATATGGCTACACCTTC.

This clone was seen just once. The chain couples TRBV2 to TRBJ2-1; 9 bases align to TRBD1. The CDR3 contains 15 residues. Trimming cost V 3 bases and J 4 bases; bases outside gene matches: 4. Germline CDR1 and CDR2: SNHLY and FYNNEI. The CDR3 nucleotides read TGTGCCAGCAGTGAGGAGGGGACAGGGTACAATGAGCAGTTCTTC. Translated, it gives CASSEEGTGYNEQFF.

The chain uses TRBV7-3 and TRBJ1-1, with a possible D match to TRBD1 (5 bases). Germline CDR1 SGHTA, CDR2 FQGTGA. The CDR3 is made up of 16 amino acids. The V and J ends lost 2 bases and 1 base respectively, with 14 bases between them. The CDR3 DNA reads TGTGCCAGCAGCTTACAACCCGCCGGGGGGAACACTGAAGCTTTCTTT. This translates into CASSLQPAGGNTEAFF.

The CDR3 sequence: CASSRLGNSPLHF. The CDR3 region has the DNA TGTGCCAGCAGTCGGTTAGGTAATTCACCCCTCCACTTT. J is TRBJ1-6 and V is TRBV27, with D uncertain. V was pared by 5 bases and J by 6 bases, with 8 bases between. CDR3 length: 13 amino acids. The germline V gene encodes CDR1 MNHEY and CDR2 SMNVEV (reference sequence).

This chain links TRBV30 with TRBJ1-4, with D uncertain. The CDR3 spans 13 residues. V was clipped by 2 bases and J by 6 bases, with 10 bases between them. Germline CDR1 is GTSNPN and CDR2 is SVGIG (reference sequence). The CDR3 region is CAWSRELDEKLFF. DNA for the CDR3: TGTGCCTGGAGTCGGGAACTCGATGAAAAACTGTTTTTT. The whole variable domain, filled in from reference TRBV30 and TRBJ1-4, reads SQTIHQWPATLVQPVGSPLSLECTVEGTSNPNLYWYRQAAGRGLQLLFYSVGIGQISSEVPQNLSASRPQDRQFILSSKKLLLSDSGFYLCAWSRELDEKLFFGSGTQLSVL.

The genes are TRBV9 and TRBJ1-5; the D gene is possibly TRBD1 (5 bases). Per germline, CDR1 SGDLS and CDR2 YYNGEE. V lost 4 bases and J 2 bases, leaving 13 bases between the germline ends. The CDR3 length is 15 residues. CDR3 in amino acids: CASSFSGAGNQPQHF. As DNA, the CDR3 is TGTGCCAGCAGCTTCTCTGGGGCGGGCAATCAGCCCCAGCATTTT.

The rearrangement uses TRBV13 and TRBJ1-2, with D possibly being TRBD1 (5 bases). Per germline, CDR1 PRHDT and CDR2 FYEKMQ (reference sequence). The CDR3 is 14 amino acids. V was pared by 5 bases and J by 4 bases, with 14 bases between. CDR3 sequence (DNA): TGTGCCAGCAGCACAAGACAGTGGGGCTATGGCTACACCTTC. Amino acids: CASSTRQWGYGYTF.

This clone was seen just once. The chain joins TRBV30 to TRBJ1-4; D unclear. The CDR3 length is 13 residues. Trimming removed 1 base at V and 8 bases at J, with 11 bases between. The germline V gene encodes CDR1 GTSNPN and CDR2 SVGIG (reference sequence). CDR3 nucleotide sequence: TGTGCCTGGAGTGGCGATGTCACGGAAAAACTGTTTTTT. It specifies CAWSGDVTEKLFF.

The V and J genes are TRBV5-1 and TRBJ1-1; TRBD1 matches at 7 bases. Per germline, CDR1 SGHRS and CDR2 YFSETQ. With 4 bases clipped from V and 4 bases from J, the junction kept 16 bases outside the gene matches. This CDR3 region has 17 residues. The CDR3 bases are TGCGCCAGCAGCCGGAGGGTGACAGGGATGGACGGCACTGAAGCTTTCTTT. It specifies CASSRRVTGMDGTEAFF. Variable domain in full (rest from reference TRBV5-1 and TRBJ1-1): KAGVTQTPRYLIKTRGQQVTLSCSPISGHRSVSWYQQTPGQGLQFLFEYFSETQRNKGNFPGRFSGRQFSNSRSEMNVSTLELGDSALYLCASSRRVTGMDGTEAFFGQGTRLTVV.

The rearrangement joins TRBV19 to TRBJ2-2; 7 bases fit TRBD2. The CDR3 covers 16 residues. The V and J ends lost 7 bases and 5 bases, in that order; junction bases with no gene match: 13. CDR1 is LNHDA, CDR2 SQIVND, per germline (reference sequence). This CDR3 is CASTSGRGRWTGELFF. As DNA, the CDR3 is TGTGCCAGTACTTCCGGGCGGGGGAGGTGGACCGGGGAGCTGTTTTTT.

CDR3: CASSSNAANEKLFF. The CDR3 region has the DNA TGTGCCAGCAGTTCCAACGCGGCTAATGAAAAACTGTTTTTT. The chain combines TRBV6-2 or TRBV6-3 with TRBJ1-4; unclear D gene. V lost 4 bases and J 3 bases, leaving 9 bases between the germline ends. Germline CDR1 is MNHEY and CDR2 is SVGEGT. The CDR3 sequence is 14 residues long.

The CDR3 loop reads CASSSRGRGQHDTQYF. CDR3 DNA sequence: TGTGCCAGCAGTTCCCGCGGCCGGGGGCAACACGATACGCAGTATTTT. The chain has TRBV6-5 and TRBJ2-3; D is possibly TRBD1 or TRBD2 (6 bases each). CDR1 and CDR2 from the germline V gene are MNHEY and SVGAGI. The length of the CDR3 is 16 residues. Deletions cut 4 bases from V and 6 bases from J, with 20 bases between.

The chain joins TRBV6-4 to TRBJ2-3; 9 bases map to TRBD2. V gave up 3 bases and J gave up 2 bases; unmatched junction bases: 3. This CDR3 is 15 amino acids long. From germline, CDR1 is MRHNA and CDR2 SNTAGT. The CDR3 region is CASSEGGGATDTQYF. CDR3 coding DNA: TGTGCCAGCAGTGAGGGCGGGGGGGCCACAGATACGCAGTATTTT.

Only a few counts were recorded for this clone. The CDR3 reads CASSFGTSGEGTQYF. DNA for the CDR3: TGTGCCAGCAGCTTTGGGACTAGCGGGGAGGGGACCCAGTACTTC. V usage is TRBV11-1 and J usage is TRBJ2-5, with 13 bases matching TRBD2. J was trimmed by 7 bases and V by 3 bases; bases with no gene match: 5. CDR3 size: 15 residues. The germline V gene encodes CDR1 SGHAT and CDR2 FQDESV (reference sequence).

V and J are TRBV27 and TRBJ1-5; the D gene is possibly TRBD1 (6 bases). The CDR3 totals 15 residues. The V and J ends lost 5 bases and 0 bases respectively, with 11 bases between them. CDR1 is MNHEY and CDR2 is SMNVEV in the germline V gene (reference sequence). The CDR3 spells CASSLSGASNQPQHF. The CDR3 bases are TGTGCCAGCAGTCTCTCGGGGGCTAGCAATCAGCCCCAGCATTTT.

The CDR3 DNA sequence: TGTGCCAGCAGCTTGAGGACAGGGGGCGCCAGCAATCAGCCCCAGCATTTT. Encoded protein: CASSLRTGGASNQPQHF. The rearrangement joins TRBV5-6 to TRBJ1-5, with TRBD1 identical over 11 bases. V was clipped by 1 base and J by 1 base; unmatched bases: 4. The germline V gene encodes CDR1 SGHDT and CDR2 YYEEEE. The length of the CDR3 is 17 residues.